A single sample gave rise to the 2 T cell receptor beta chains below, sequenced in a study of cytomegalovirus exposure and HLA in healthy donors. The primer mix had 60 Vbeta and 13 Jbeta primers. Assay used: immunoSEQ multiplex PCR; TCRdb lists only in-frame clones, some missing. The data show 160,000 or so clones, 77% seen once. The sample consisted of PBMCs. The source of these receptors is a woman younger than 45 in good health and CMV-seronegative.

CDR3 nucleotides: TGTGCCAGCAGCCCCCCGGGACAGGGTCCCTCCTATGGCTACACCTTC. It codes for CASSPPGQGPSYGYTF. The V call is TRBV7-9, the J call TRBJ1-2; 9 bases map to TRBD1. The ends lost 5 bases at V and 4 bases at J; junction bases unmatched: 11. The CDR3 is 16 residues long. The germline CDR1 and CDR2 sequences are SEHNR and FQNEAQ (reference sequence).

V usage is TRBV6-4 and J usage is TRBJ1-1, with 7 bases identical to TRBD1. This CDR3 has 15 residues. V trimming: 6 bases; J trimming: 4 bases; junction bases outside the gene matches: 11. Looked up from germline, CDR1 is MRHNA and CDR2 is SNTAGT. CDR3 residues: CASRPIPGQLTEAFF. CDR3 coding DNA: TGTGCCAGCAGACCTATTCCGGGACAGCTCACTGAAGCTTTCTTT.